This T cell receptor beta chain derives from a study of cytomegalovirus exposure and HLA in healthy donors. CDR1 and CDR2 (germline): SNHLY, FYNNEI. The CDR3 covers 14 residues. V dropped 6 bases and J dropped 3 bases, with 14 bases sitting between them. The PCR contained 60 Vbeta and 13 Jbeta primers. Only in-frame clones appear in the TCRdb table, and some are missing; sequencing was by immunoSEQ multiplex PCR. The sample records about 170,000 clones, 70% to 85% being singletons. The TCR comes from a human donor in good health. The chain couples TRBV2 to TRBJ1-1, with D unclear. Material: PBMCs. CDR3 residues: CASSALTVDTEAFF. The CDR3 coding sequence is TGTGCCAGCAGCGCCCTCACGGTGGACACTGAAGCTTTCTTT. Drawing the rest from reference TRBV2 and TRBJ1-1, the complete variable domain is EPEVTQTPSHQVTQMGQEVILRCVPISNHLYFYWYRQILGQKVEFLVSFYNNEISEKSEIFDDQFSVERPDGSNFTLKIRSTKLEDSAMYFCASSALTVDTEAFFGQGTRLTVV.